This paragraph reports one T cell receptor beta chain. These data originate in a study of CD8+CD57+ T cells in acquired aplastic anemia. Study summary: Researchers reported that healthy donors averaged approximately 9.8 million reads for CD4+ cells.

The CDR3 totals 14 residues. Germline values: CDR1 SNHLY, CDR2 FYNNEI. V lost 5 bases and J lost 4, with 14 bases in between. Genomic DNA provided the template from which TCR beta VDJ and CDR3 profiles were obtained. TCRdb itself ran the reads through MiXCR, one entry per CDR3 protein. Of some 220,000 distinct CDR3 sequences listed, 34% are singletons. This rearrangement joins TRBV2 to TRBJ2-5, with D possibly matching TRBD2 (5 bases). The specimen sequenced was sorted CD4+, CD8+, or CD8+CD57+ T cells (not recorded which) from PBMCs. The source is a human donor in good health, serving as a control. In nucleotides, the CDR3 is TGTGCCAGCAGTTTATTGTACGGGGTAGAGACCCAGTACTTC. Protein sequence: CASSLLYGVETQYF.